The rows below give T cell receptor beta chains drawn from one sample of a study of control samples from healthy donors and cancer patients. Only in-frame clones appear in the TCRdb table, and some are missing; sequencing was by immunoSEQ multiplex PCR. The data hold some 150,000 clones, with roughly 94% observed a single time. The sequenced material came from blood. The receptors come from a man aged 35 to 55 in good health. The CDR3 runs from the conserved cysteine through the conserved F or W. The D gene is left open where the match is weak. Part of the rows lack a size; the others show once, few, many or a class for expanded clones.

CDR3nt: TGTGCCAGCAGACGTGGACAGGGTATAAACTATGGCTACACCTTC
CDR3aa: CASRRGQGINYGYTF
d_gene: TRBD1
abundance: -
v_gene: TRBV7-2
j_gene: TRBJ1-2

CDR3nt: TGTGCCAGCCGAGAGGCAGGGAGGATAAGGAACACTGAAGCTTTCTTT
CDR3aa: CASREAGRIRNTEAFF
d_gene: -
abundance: -
v_gene: TRBV25-1
j_gene: TRBJ1-1

CDR3nt: TGTGCCAGCAGCGCCCACAGGGGGTCTGGAAACACCATATATTTT
CDR3aa: CASSAHRGSGNTIYF
d_gene: TRBD1
abundance: -
v_gene: TRBV3-1/TRBV3-2
j_gene: TRBJ1-3

CDR3nt: TGTGCCGTAAGGAGGGGTCGGGGCTACACCTTC
CDR3aa: CAVRRGRGYTF
d_gene: -
abundance: -
v_gene: TRBV11-2
j_gene: TRBJ1-2

CDR3nt: TGTGCCAGCTCCTTCGGGAACGAGCAGTACTTC
CDR3aa: CASSFGNEQYF
d_gene: -
abundance: once
v_gene: TRBV27
j_gene: TRBJ2-7

CDR3nt: TGTGCCAGCAGCGTAGGACTAGCGGGAGCTCGGAACAATGAGCAGTTCTTC
CDR3aa: CASSVGLAGARNNEQFF
d_gene: TRBD2
abundance: -
v_gene: TRBV9
j_gene: TRBJ2-1

CDR3nt: TGCGCCAGCAGCAGTGCCGAGACCCAGTACTTC
CDR3aa: CASSSAETQYF
d_gene: -
abundance: -
v_gene: TRBV5-1
j_gene: TRBJ2-5

CDR3nt: TGTGCCAGCAGCCCGAGGGGACTAGCGGTCGGGGAGACCCAGTACTTC
CDR3aa: CASSPRGLAVGETQYF
d_gene: TRBD2
abundance: -
v_gene: TRBV7-2
j_gene: TRBJ2-5

CDR3nt: TGTGCCAGCAGTGTCCTTCGGGGGGCTAGCACTGAAGCTTTCTTT
CDR3aa: CASSVLRGASTEAFF
d_gene: -
abundance: -
v_gene: TRBV25-1
j_gene: TRBJ1-1

CDR3nt: TGTGCCAGCAGTTCAAGATCAGGGGGAGCCACAGATACGCAGTATTTT
CDR3aa: CASSSRSGGATDTQYF
d_gene: TRBD1
abundance: -
v_gene: TRBV6-2/TRBV6-3
j_gene: TRBJ2-3

CDR3nt: TGTGCTAGTGGCCCAGGACAGTATAGGGACAATGAGCAGTTCTTC
CDR3aa: CASGPGQYRDNEQFF
d_gene: -
abundance: -
v_gene: TRBV12-5
j_gene: TRBJ2-1

CDR3nt: TGTGCCAGCAGCTTCGGGGGTAACAATGAGCAGTTCTTC
CDR3aa: CASSFGGNNEQFF
d_gene: -
abundance: -
v_gene: TRBV7-3
j_gene: TRBJ2-1

CDR3nt: TGTGCCAGCAGTTTAGACGGACGCTATGGCTACACCTTC
CDR3aa: CASSLDGRYGYTF
d_gene: -
abundance: -
v_gene: TRBV12-3/TRBV12-4
j_gene: TRBJ1-2

CDR3nt: TGTGCCAGCAAGCTAGCGGGGTTAGAGACCCAGTACTTC
CDR3aa: CASKLAGLETQYF
d_gene: TRBD2
abundance: once
v_gene: TRBV12-3/TRBV12-4
j_gene: TRBJ2-5

CDR3nt: TGCGCCAGCAGCTTGGCCCGCCAGGGGGGTGAAAAACTGTTTTTT
CDR3aa: CASSLARQGGEKLFF
d_gene: TRBD1
abundance: -
v_gene: TRBV5-1
j_gene: TRBJ1-4

CDR3nt: TGTGCCAGCAGCTTAGGGACAGGGACAATGTTTTTT
CDR3aa: CASSLGTGTMFF
d_gene: TRBD1
abundance: -
v_gene: TRBV13
j_gene: TRBJ1-4

CDR3nt: TGTGCCAGCAGTTTAAGGAGAAAAGAGACCCAGTACTTC
CDR3aa: CASSLRRKETQYF
d_gene: -
abundance: -
v_gene: TRBV12-3/TRBV12-4
j_gene: TRBJ2-5

CDR3nt: TGCGCCAGCAGCTCCCAAGACGGGACTGAAGCTTTCTTT
CDR3aa: CASSSQDGTEAFF
d_gene: -
abundance: once
v_gene: TRBV4-1
j_gene: TRBJ1-1

CDR3nt: TGTGCCAGCCGGGCGGGGGGGGGTGGCATTCGAGAGACCCAGTACTTC
CDR3aa: CASRAGGGGIRETQYF
d_gene: TRBD2
abundance: -
v_gene: TRBV5-4
j_gene: TRBJ2-5

CDR3nt: TGCGCCAGCAGCCAACCAACAGGGAGGGGTTCCGAGCAGTACTTC
CDR3aa: CASSQPTGRGSEQYF
d_gene: -
abundance: once
v_gene: TRBV4-1
j_gene: TRBJ2-7

CDR3nt: TGTGCCACCAGCAACCTCAGGGGGAGCACTGAAGCTTTCTTT
CDR3aa: CATSNLRGSTEAFF
d_gene: TRBD1
abundance: -
v_gene: TRBV15
j_gene: TRBJ1-1

CDR3nt: TGTGCCAGCAGCACCCTATGGACACAAGAGACCCAGTACTTC
CDR3aa: CASSTLWTQETQYF
d_gene: -
abundance: few
v_gene: TRBV11-2
j_gene: TRBJ2-5

CDR3nt: TGTGCCGGTTACAGGGGGCAAGATGGCTACACCTTC
CDR3aa: CAGYRGQDGYTF
d_gene: TRBD1
abundance: -
v_gene: TRBV2
j_gene: TRBJ1-2

CDR3nt: TGTGCCAGCAGTGAAGAGGCCATCTCTGAAGCTTTCTTT
CDR3aa: CASSEEAISEAFF
d_gene: -
abundance: few
v_gene: TRBV6-1
j_gene: TRBJ1-1

CDR3nt: TGCGCCAGCAGCCCGTCCGGGACAGCTAACTATGGCTACACCTTC
CDR3aa: CASSPSGTANYGYTF
d_gene: TRBD1
abundance: -
v_gene: TRBV5-1
j_gene: TRBJ1-2

CDR3nt: TGCGCCAGCAGCCAAGATTTAGAGACAGGTGGGACAGATACGCAGTATTTT
CDR3aa: CASSQDLETGGTDTQYF
d_gene: -
abundance: -
v_gene: TRBV4-3
j_gene: TRBJ2-3

CDR3nt: TGTGCCAGCTCCTCCAGGACAGACAATGAGCAGTTCTTC
CDR3aa: CASSSRTDNEQFF
d_gene: -
abundance: -
v_gene: TRBV18
j_gene: TRBJ2-1

CDR3nt: TGTGCCAGTAGTCCCGGGCGGGATCCGGGCTACACCTTC
CDR3aa: CASSPGRDPGYTF
d_gene: -
abundance: -
v_gene: TRBV19
j_gene: TRBJ1-2

CDR3nt: TGTGCCAGCAGCGGCGGGGACGGTTTCTATGGCTACACCTTC
CDR3aa: CASSGGDGFYGYTF
d_gene: -
abundance: few
v_gene: TRBV9
j_gene: TRBJ1-2

CDR3nt: TGTGCCAGCAGCGAAAGTACAGGGTCCGTAGAGACCCAGTACTTC
CDR3aa: CASSESTGSVETQYF
d_gene: -
abundance: -
v_gene: TRBV11-2
j_gene: TRBJ2-5

CDR3nt: TGTGCCAGCAGTTTGACAGGGCAGACTGGCTACACCTTC
CDR3aa: CASSLTGQTGYTF
d_gene: TRBD1
abundance: -
v_gene: TRBV27
j_gene: TRBJ1-2

CDR3nt: TGTGCCAGCAGTTACAGGGGACCGGATCAGCCCCAGCATTTT
CDR3aa: CASSYRGPDQPQHF
d_gene: -
abundance: -
v_gene: TRBV6-5
j_gene: TRBJ1-5

CDR3nt: TGTGCCAGCAGCTTAATGTTAGGACAGTCCTACGAGCAGTACTTC
CDR3aa: CASSLMLGQSYEQYF
d_gene: -
abundance: -
v_gene: TRBV7-2
j_gene: TRBJ2-7

CDR3nt: TGTGCCAGCAGTGAAGTGGGGGCTAGCAATCAGCCCCAGCATTTT
CDR3aa: CASSEVGASNQPQHF
d_gene: -
abundance: -
v_gene: TRBV6-1
j_gene: TRBJ1-5

CDR3nt: TGCAGCGTTGAACAACCGACTAGCGGGATTTACAATGAGCAGTTCTTC
CDR3aa: CSVEQPTSGIYNEQFF
d_gene: TRBD2
abundance: -
v_gene: TRBV29-1
j_gene: TRBJ2-1

CDR3nt: TGTGCCAGCCTGACTTTCGTCGCAGACACCATATATTTT
CDR3aa: CASLTFVADTIYF
d_gene: -
abundance: -
v_gene: TRBV28
j_gene: TRBJ1-3

CDR3nt: TGTGCCAGCAGCTTGAGCGGCCTGAACACTGAAGCTTTCTTT
CDR3aa: CASSLSGLNTEAFF
d_gene: -
abundance: -
v_gene: TRBV5-5
j_gene: TRBJ1-1

CDR3nt: TGCGCCAGCAACTATAGGACAGGGGAAAACTATGGCTACACCTTC
CDR3aa: CASNYRTGENYGYTF
d_gene: TRBD1
abundance: -
v_gene: TRBV5-1
j_gene: TRBJ1-2

CDR3nt: TGCGCCAGCAGCCTGACAGGGACTAATCAGCCCCAGCATTTT
CDR3aa: CASSLTGTNQPQHF
d_gene: TRBD1
abundance: -
v_gene: TRBV5-1
j_gene: TRBJ1-5

CDR3nt: TGTGCCAGCAGCCAGGGGGGGGTAGGTACCCCTCATCAGCCGATCGTCCCTCATCAGCCCCAGCATTTT
CDR3aa: CASSQGGVGTPHQPIVPHQPQHF
d_gene: TRBD1
abundance: once
v_gene: TRBV7-8
j_gene: TRBJ1-5

CDR3nt: TGTGCCAGTAGTCAGGAGGGTCGTAGCAATCAGCCCCAGCATTTT
CDR3aa: CASSQEGRSNQPQHF
d_gene: -
abundance: -
v_gene: TRBV19
j_gene: TRBJ1-5

CDR3nt: TGTGCCAGCTCACAGGGACTGTACGGAAACACCATATATTTT
CDR3aa: CASSQGLYGNTIYF
d_gene: -
abundance: -
v_gene: TRBV18
j_gene: TRBJ1-3

CDR3nt: TGTGCCAGCAGCTTAGGTGGTTTAGCTGTCGGAGGGACCGGGGAGCTGTTTTTT
CDR3aa: CASSLGGLAVGGTGELFF
d_gene: -
abundance: -
v_gene: TRBV11-2
j_gene: TRBJ2-2

CDR3nt: TGTGCCAGCAGCTTAACCGGGACAGGCCCGGGGTATGGCTACACCTTC
CDR3aa: CASSLTGTGPGYGYTF
d_gene: TRBD1
abundance: -
v_gene: TRBV7-3
j_gene: TRBJ1-2

CDR3nt: TGTGCCAGCAGCCTACATGGGACAGGGATTGGCTACACCTTC
CDR3aa: CASSLHGTGIGYTF
d_gene: TRBD1
abundance: -
v_gene: TRBV11-2
j_gene: TRBJ1-2

CDR3nt: TGTGCCAGCAGCTTAGGGGGCCTCTCTGGGGCCAACGTCCTGACTTTC
CDR3aa: CASSLGGLSGANVLTF
d_gene: -
abundance: -
v_gene: TRBV7-2
j_gene: TRBJ2-6

CDR3nt: TGTGCCAGCAGCCGTCCAGCGGGGGGGGTCAACGAGCAGTACTTC
CDR3aa: CASSRPAGGVNEQYF
d_gene: TRBD2
abundance: -
v_gene: TRBV7-9
j_gene: TRBJ2-7

CDR3nt: TGCGCCAGCAGCTTAGCCGGGGCAGGTCGGGGAAACACCATATATTTT
CDR3aa: CASSLAGAGRGNTIYF
d_gene: -
abundance: once
v_gene: TRBV5-1
j_gene: TRBJ1-3

CDR3nt: TGTGCCAGCCTAGGCGAGACCTTAGCTTTCTTT
CDR3aa: CASLGETLAFF
d_gene: -
abundance: once
v_gene: TRBV2
j_gene: TRBJ1-1

CDR3nt: TGTGCCAGCAGCTTGGGGGCCCGGACAGACGAGCAGTACTTC
CDR3aa: CASSLGARTDEQYF
d_gene: -
abundance: -
v_gene: TRBV5-5
j_gene: TRBJ2-7